The entry that follows covers one T cell receptor beta chain sequence. Its antigen is currently unknown. Clones were sequenced by immunoSEQ multiplex PCR, and TCRdb holds only the in-frame ones, with some missing. The sample carries 55,000 to 80,000 clones, about 86% recorded once. The CDR3 contains 15 residues. Trimming removed 0 bases from V and 1 base from J, with 6 bases in between. Germline V gene sequence: CDR1 LGHNA, CDR2 YNFKEQ. It was autoimmune disease history or systemic immunosuppression that excluded patients. The entry originates in a study of OX40 agonist ivuxolimab in advanced cancers. Study-level findings and limits: With doses of 0.1 to 3.0 mg/kg, CD4+ and CD8+ blood T cells had undergone clonal expansion by week 6. The study found among the lowest clonal expansion in partial responders at 0.1-3.0 mg/kg. There were, on average, more expanded clones in CD8+ T cells than in CD4+.

The sequencing used CD4+ or CD8+ T cells sorted from blood, collected in a trial of the OX40 agonist ivuxolimab. The rearrangement links TRBV4-2 to TRBJ2-2; no clear D. The source is an adult with an advanced solid tumor such as melanoma, head and neck, liver or kidney cancer. This CDR3 is CASSQDKLNTGELFF. The CDR3 bases are TGTGCCAGCAGCCAAGATAAACTGAACACCGGGGAGCTGTTTTTT.